Detailed here is one T cell receptor beta chain. The antigen is unknown. The entry originates in a study of cytomegalovirus exposure and HLA in healthy donors. General study points: TCR beta sequences numbering around 15,000 were associated with HLA alleles at 0.05 false discovery rate in a later analysis. As a later analysis showed, a missense DCLRE1C variant was linked to trimming of TCR beta V- and J-genes. Reportedly, a later analysis found an Asian-associated ancestry cluster had fewer N-insertions than the roughly 700-donor mean.

The PCR made use of 60 Vbeta and 13 Jbeta primers. Profiling relied on immunoSEQ multiplex PCR, and the TCRdb table lists in-frame clones only, not all of them. Among almost 200,000 clones listed, 70% to 80% were seen once. The germline V gene encodes CDR1 SGHRS and CDR2 YFSETQ. This CDR3 has 14 amino acids. V was shortened by 4 bases and J by 2 bases, with 11 bases between the two germline ends. Specimen: PBMCs. The TCR sequence derives from a male donor in good health and CMV-seropositive. The V call is TRBV5-1, the J call TRBJ2-3; perhaps TRBD2 as D (5 bases). The chain's CDR3 is CASSEGDTTDTQYF. CDR3 in DNA: TGCGCCAGCAGCGAGGGAGATACCACAGATACGCAGTATTTT. The whole variable domain, filled in from reference TRBV5-1 and TRBJ2-3, reads KAGVTQTPRYLIKTRGQQVTLSCSPISGHRSVSWYQQTPGQGLQFLFEYFSETQRNKGNFPGRFSGRQFSNSRSEMNVSTLELGDSALYLCASSEGDTTDTQYFGPGTRLTVL.